Included here is one T cell receptor (beta chain) sequence, with context. Its specificity is not known. This entry comes from a study of vaccination and CD4 T cells after COVID-19. Study details: At a median about 78 days (range 14 to 241) after dose two, post-vaccine samples were obtained.

Findings of the study overall: Median SARS-CoV-2-reactive clonotypes rose from roughly 22 to 38, not significantly.

The treatment denotes: roughly 10-day PBMC culture with coronavirus spike peptide pools or control peptides (ViraFEST assay). The Oncomine TCR Beta short-read assay generated sequence data from the DNA of cultured CD4+ T cells. MiXCR, run by TCRdb on the PCR reads, gives a single entry per CDR3 protein. The profile shows about 22,000 distinct CDR3 sequences, around a third of them singletons. Germline loops: CDR1 SGHTA, CDR2 FQGTGA. The CDR3 covers 14 residues. Trimming at V came to 5 bases and at J to 8 bases, leaving 11 bases not matched to a gene. Sequencing input: cultured CD4+ T cells from blood. V and J are TRBV7-3 and TRBJ1-2, with 7 bases identical to TRBD1. This clonotype was obtained from a human donor with COVID-19. For the CDR3, the DNA is TGTGCCAGCAGCGCCCGACAGGGATCTCCCGGCTACACCTTC. Translating gives CASSARQGSPGYTF.